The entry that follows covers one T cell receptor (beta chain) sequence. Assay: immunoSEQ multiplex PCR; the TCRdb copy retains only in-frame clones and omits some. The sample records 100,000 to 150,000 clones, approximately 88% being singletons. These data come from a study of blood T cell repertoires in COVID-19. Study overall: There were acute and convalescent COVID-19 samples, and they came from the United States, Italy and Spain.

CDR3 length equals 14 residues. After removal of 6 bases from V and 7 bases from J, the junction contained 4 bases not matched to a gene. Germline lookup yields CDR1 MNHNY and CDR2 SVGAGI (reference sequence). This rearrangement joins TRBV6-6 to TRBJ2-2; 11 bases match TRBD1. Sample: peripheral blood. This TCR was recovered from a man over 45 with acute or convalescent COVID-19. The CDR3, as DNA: TGTGCCAGCAGCGGACAGGGGGCGAACGGGGAGCTGTTTTTT. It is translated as CASSGQGANGELFF.